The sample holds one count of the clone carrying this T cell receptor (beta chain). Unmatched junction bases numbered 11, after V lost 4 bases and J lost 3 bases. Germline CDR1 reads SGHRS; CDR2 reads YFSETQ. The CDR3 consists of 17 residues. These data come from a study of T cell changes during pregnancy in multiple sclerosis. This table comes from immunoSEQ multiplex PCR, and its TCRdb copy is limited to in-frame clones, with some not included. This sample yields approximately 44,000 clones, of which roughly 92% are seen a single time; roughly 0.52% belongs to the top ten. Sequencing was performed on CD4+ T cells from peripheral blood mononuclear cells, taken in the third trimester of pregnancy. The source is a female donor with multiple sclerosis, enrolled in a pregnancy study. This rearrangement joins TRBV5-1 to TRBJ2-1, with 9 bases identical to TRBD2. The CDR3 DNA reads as TGCGCCAGCAGCACCGGGACTAGCTTGAATGGCTACAATGAGCAGTTCTTC. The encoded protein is CASSTGTSLNGYNEQFF.